One and the same sample provided the 25 T cell receptor beta chains below, sequenced in a study of blood T cell repertoires in COVID-19. Libraries were prepared by immunoSEQ multiplex PCR; TCRdb keeps only in-frame clonotypes and omits some of them. The table shows roughly 250,000 clones, with about nine tenths occurring only once. The specimen sequenced was PBMCs or T cells enriched from blood (not recorded which). The receptors were gathered from a woman between 18 and 30 years old who had recovered from COVID-19.

This clone turned up a few times. The V and J genes are TRBV5-1 and TRBJ2-1, with TRBD2 matching over 8 bases. Germline lookup yields CDR1 SGHRS and CDR2 YFSETQ. The CDR3 has 15 residues. Unmatched junction bases numbered 10, after V lost 2 bases and J lost 9 bases. The DNA of the CDR3 is TGCGCCAGCAGCTTAATGAGCGGGGGAATAGGTGAGCAGTTCTTC. Amino acids: CASSLMSGGIGEQFF.

This chain joins TRBV24-1 and TRBJ1-4; 7 bases match TRBD1. CDR1 is KGHDR and CDR2 is SFDVKD in the germline V gene. The ends lost 3 bases at V and 4 bases at J; junction bases unmatched: 4. The CDR3 spans 15 residues. The DNA of the CDR3 is TGTGCCACCAGTGATCCGGGGACAGTTAATGAAAAACTGTTTTTT. This translates into CATSDPGTVNEKLFF.

J is TRBJ2-1 and V is TRBV9; 8 bases line up with TRBD2. Losses at the gene ends were 7 bases for V and 4 bases for J; bases not matched to a gene: 10. The germline gives CDR1 SGDLS, CDR2 YYNGEE. The CDR3 is 15 residues long. CDR3 loop: CASAGIAGRYNEQFF. The CDR3 region has the DNA TGTGCCAGCGCCGGTATAGCGGGGAGGTACAATGAGCAGTTCTTC.

This rearrangement joins TRBV4-2 to TRBJ2-7; 9 positions match TRBD1. The germline V gene encodes CDR1 LGHNA and CDR2 YNFKEQ. The V segment lost 4 bases and the J segment 5 bases; nucleotides outside the gene matches: 6. This CDR3 spans 14 amino acids. The DNA for the CDR3 is TGTGCCAGCAGCCCCGGACAGGGGCTAAACGAGCAGTACTTC. Its translation is CASSPGQGLNEQYF.

V is TRBV19 and J is TRBJ1-1; 8 bases align to TRBD1. Germline V gives CDR1 LNHDA, CDR2 SQIVND (reference sequence). Germline trimming cut 6 bases from V and 5 bases from J; bases unmatched to any gene: 5. The CDR3 has 13 residues. The CDR3 DNA sequence: TGTGCCAGTAGCGAGGACAGGGCGACTGAAGCTTTCTTT. This encodes CASSEDRATEAFF.

V gene TRBV4-2 combines with J gene TRBJ1-2; D ambiguous. Per germline, CDR1 LGHNA and CDR2 YNFKEQ. CDR3 length: 15 residues. V lost 0 bases and J lost 5, with 13 bases in between. The CDR3 region is CASSQDRGRGYGYTF. In DNA, the CDR3 is TGTGCCAGCAGCCAAGATAGAGGGCGCGGGTATGGCTACACCTTC.

The chain employs TRBV19 and TRBJ1-5; no clear D. Germline V gene sequence: CDR1 LNHDA, CDR2 SQIVND (reference sequence). V gave up 2 bases and J gave up 5 bases, with 10 bases separating them. The CDR3 sequence is 14 residues long. This CDR3 reads CASSIMSFYQPQHF. CDR3 in DNA: TGTGCCAGTAGTATAATGAGTTTCTATCAGCCCCAGCATTTT.

The chain has TRBV19 and TRBJ1-5; 7 bases agree with TRBD1. The germline gives CDR1 LNHDA, CDR2 SQIVND (reference sequence). V lost 3 bases, J lost 7 bases, and 9 bases stayed unmatched. This CDR3 is 15 amino acids long. The CDR3 DNA is TGTGCCAGTAGTATCGCGGACAGGAGTAGCCAGCCCCAGCATTTT. Its protein product is CASSIADRSSQPQHF.

This chain joins TRBV28 and TRBJ1-2; D is perhaps TRBD1 (5 bases). The CDR3 is 12 amino acids. Germline loops: CDR1 MDHEN, CDR2 SYDVKM. V shed 5 bases and J shed 6 bases, with 10 bases lying between them. The DNA for the CDR3 is TGTGCCAGCAGTGCAACAGGAGATGGCTACACCTTC. This translates into CASSATGDGYTF.

The chain links TRBV7-6 to TRBJ1-1; D uncertain. The CDR3 consists of 16 residues. With 5 bases removed from V and 1 base from J, the gap between germline ends came to 17 bases. Germline V gene sequence: CDR1 SGHVS, CDR2 FNYEAQ. CDR3 in amino acids: CASSAASGPTNTEAFF. Written as DNA, the CDR3 is TGTGCCAGCAGCGCCGCCAGCGGGCCAACGAACACTGAAGCTTTCTTT. The full variable domain, rest sourced from reference TRBV7-6 and TRBJ1-1, is GAGVSQSPRYKVTKRGQDVALRCDPISGHVSLYWYRQALGQGPEFLTYFNYEAQQDKSGLPNDRFSAERPEGSISTLTIQRTEQRDSAMYRCASSAASGPTNTEAFFGQGTRLTVV.

This chain connects TRBV10-3 to TRBJ1-2; 8 bases match TRBD1. The germline gives CDR1 ENHRY, CDR2 SYGVKD. V was pared by 4 bases and J by 8 bases, with 3 bases of the junction left unmatched. This CDR3 comprises 12 residues. In DNA form, the CDR3 reads TGTGCCATCAGTGGGACAGGGTTGGGCTACACCTTC. Protein product: CAISGTGLGYTF.

The chain recombines TRBV9 with TRBJ1-2, with unresolved D. Trimming took 0 bases from V and 14 from J, leaving 17 bases between them. The CDR3 totals 13 residues. Germline V gene lookup returns CDR1 SGDLS and CDR2 YYNGEE. The CDR3: CASSVVSGPLETF. The CDR3 region has the DNA TGTGCCAGCAGCGTAGTCAGCGGTCCATTGGAAACCTTC.

The chain links TRBV18 to TRBJ1-2, with 10 bases lining up with TRBD1. Germline V CDR1 and CDR2: KGHSH, LQKENI. The junction had 6 bases not matched to a gene; V was cut back by 4 bases and J by 7 bases. The CDR3 has 14 residues. This chain's CDR3 is CASSLQDRGLGYTF. The DNA for the CDR3 is TGTGCCAGCTCACTTCAAGACAGGGGGCTTGGCTACACCTTC.

The CDR3 loop reads CASSEGPLNTEAFF. The DNA for the CDR3 is TGCGCCAGCAGTGAGGGGCCACTGAACACTGAAGCTTTCTTT. The V call is TRBV10-1, the J call TRBJ1-1; no clear D. V was trimmed by 2 bases and J by 0 bases, leaving 7 bases between them. The germline V gene encodes CDR1 WNHNN and CDR2 SYGVQD (reference sequence). The CDR3 contains 14 residues.

The chain links TRBV10-3 to TRBJ2-1; TRBD2 might be the D (6 bases). The CDR3 consists of 13 residues. CDR1 ENHRY and CDR2 SYGVKD come from the germline V gene. Deletions cut 0 bases from V and 10 bases from J, with 10 bases between. The DNA for the CDR3 is TGTGCCATCAGTGAGTCAGGGAGGCCAGAGCAGTTCTTC. The encoded protein is CAISESGRPEQFF.

CDR3 nucleotides: TGTGCCAGCAGTTACCTGGGCGGGGGGACTGATGGCTACACCTTC. Its translation: CASSYLGGGTDGYTF. The chain couples TRBV6-5 to TRBJ1-2; tentative D call: TRBD1 (5 bases). This CDR3 has 15 amino acids. The germline V and J ends were trimmed by 2 bases and 6 bases, with 16 bases remaining between them. CDR1 and CDR2 from the germline V gene are MNHEY and SVGAGI.

The rearrangement joins TRBV27 to TRBJ2-1; no clear D. CDR3 length equals 15 residues. V lost 0 bases and J lost 0, with 6 bases in between. Germline lookup yields CDR1 MNHEY and CDR2 SMNVEV (reference sequence). CDR3: CASSLSRSSYNEQFF. DNA for the CDR3: TGTGCCAGCAGTTTATCGAGGAGCTCCTACAATGAGCAGTTCTTC.

The chain is built from TRBV10-1 and TRBJ1-2; TRBD1 matches at 7 bases. Trimming took 3 bases from V and 6 from J; bases not matched to a gene: 7. The CDR3 is 14 amino acids. Germline loops: CDR1 WNHNN, CDR2 SYGVQD (reference sequence). CDR3 sequence reads: CASSDPGQIDGYTF. In DNA, the CDR3 is TGCGCCAGCAGTGACCCGGGACAGATAGATGGCTACACCTTC.

This chain joins TRBV6-2 or TRBV6-3 and TRBJ2-5; D might be TRBD2 (6 bases). Germline CDR1 MNHEY, CDR2 SVGEGT. V lost 1 base and J lost 0, with 12 bases in between. CDR3 length: 16 residues. This CDR3 is CASSYYPPGDQETQYF. The CDR3, as DNA: TGTGCCAGCAGTTACTACCCCCCGGGGGACCAAGAGACCCAGTACTTC.

The chain links TRBV5-1 to TRBJ2-3; 11 nucleotides align to TRBD2. The length of the CDR3 is 16 residues. In germline, CDR1 is SGHRS, CDR2 YFSETQ. J was trimmed by 2 bases and V by 1 base; bases with no gene match: 3. CDR3 coding DNA: TGCGCCAGCAGCTTGCCACTAGCGGGAGCCACAGATACGCAGTATTTT. Its translation is CASSLPLAGATDTQYF.

In its sample, this clone was seen once. This chain uses TRBV7-9 with TRBJ1-6; TRBD1 matches at 8 bases. Germline V gene data show CDR1 as SEHNR and CDR2 as FQNEAQ (reference sequence). This CDR3 comprises 16 residues. J lost 9 bases, V lost 2 bases, and 9 bases had no gene match. This CDR3 reads CASSLRQDRASSPLHF. CDR3 coding DNA: TGTGCCAGCAGCTTAAGACAGGACAGGGCTTCTTCACCCCTCCACTTT.

V and J are TRBV24-1 and TRBJ2-5; weak D call: TRBD1 (5 bases). The CDR3 runs 16 residues. V gave up 2 bases and J gave up 4 bases, with 16 bases separating them. Germline V gene sequence: CDR1 KGHDR, CDR2 SFDVKD. The CDR3 nucleotides are TGTGCCACCAGTGATTGGGGTAGAACAGGTCCAGAGACCCAGTACTTC. Encoded protein: CATSDWGRTGPETQYF.

The rearrangement uses TRBV4-2 and TRBJ1-5; unclear D gene. This CDR3 is built from 14 residues. The V and J ends lost 0 bases and 4 bases respectively, with 7 bases between them. CDR1 LGHNA and CDR2 YNFKEQ come from the germline V gene. The CDR3 spells CASSQDYGNQPQHF. The DNA for the CDR3 is TGTGCCAGCAGCCAAGATTACGGGAATCAGCCCCAGCATTTT.

V and J are TRBV7-3 and TRBJ2-1; 8 bases are shared with TRBD2. V lost 0 bases, J lost 9 bases, and 7 bases stayed unmatched. The CDR3 is 15 amino acids. Germline V gives CDR1 SGHTA, CDR2 FQGTGA. This chain's CDR3 is CASSLTSGIAVEQFF. In DNA form, the CDR3 reads TGTGCCAGCAGCTTAACTAGCGGGATCGCGGTTGAGCAGTTCTTC.

This chain joins TRBV29-1 and TRBJ1-2; D is ambiguous. Between the trimmed V and J ends, which lost 3 bases and 4 bases, there was a span of 9 bases. There are 12 residues in the CDR3. Germline lookup yields CDR1 SQVTM and CDR2 ANQGSEA. DNA for the CDR3: TGCAGCGTTGATCACAGAGCCTATGGCTACACCTTC. Translating gives CSVDHRAYGYTF.